This T cell receptor beta chain was sequenced for a study of response to subunit inactivated influenza vaccine (dated by TCRdb to about 2018). The study in broad terms: To follow how T cells responded to a trivalent subunit inactivated influenza vaccine, the researchers relied on deep quantitative profiling of the T cell receptor repertoire. Overall study outcomes, separate from this receptor: It was suggested by the authors that each seasonal influenza vaccination may recruit only a limited number of new T cells.

The library was built by means of RT-PCR. The sequencing machine was an Illumina HiSeq 2500. The public reads were reanalyzed by TCRdb: fastp trimming at Q25, MiXCR alignment, in-frame beta chains only. All rows with the same CDR3 protein become a single entry with the most common DNA and genes. A total of approximately 530,000 distinct CDR3 sequences appear in this sample, under 8.5% of them only once. The ten biggest clones cover over 10% of the sample. Reading the germline V gene gives CDR1 MDHEN and CDR2 SYDVKM. V drops 5 bases and J drops 7 bases, leaving 18 bases in between. The CDR3 starts with the cysteine, ends with the phenylalanine, and has 15 residues. Solely the CDR3 DNA is kept, with 45 bases framed from the first base. A note on this clonotype: Its antigen remains undetermined. No base quality information exists; no much larger clone differs at one position.

Here the chain combines TRBV28 and TRBJ2-1; possibly the D gene is TRBD2, per 5 matching bases. The sample was PBMCs from blood, taken roughly 24 months after vaccination. The clonotype was recovered from a man aged 50 to 75 who received an inactivated influenza vaccine. Donor details come from another sample of the same person, matched by shared clones. CDR3 protein: CASSPLGSERNEQFF. The nucleotides read TGTGCCAGCAGTCCTCTAGGATCTGAGCGGAATGAGCAGTTCTTC.